The 14 T cell receptor beta chains presented below share a single source sample, sequenced in a study of blood T cell repertoires in COVID-19. Sequencing was performed with immunoSEQ multiplex PCR; in TCRdb, only in-frame clones are kept and a portion is missing. Of fewer than 350,000 clones listed, around nine tenths are singletons. The sample was peripheral blood. The receptors come from a man aged 40-50 years with acute or convalescent COVID-19.

V and J are TRBV2 and TRBJ1-2, with 9 bases lining up with TRBD1. The germline V gene encodes CDR1 SNHLY and CDR2 FYNNEI. The CDR3 sequence is 15 residues long. J was trimmed by 3 bases and V by 6 bases; bases with no gene match: 8. CDR3 loop: CASRAHGQGYYGYTF. For the CDR3, the DNA is TGTGCCAGCAGAGCCCACGGACAGGGGTACTATGGCTACACCTTC.

The chain employs TRBV2 and TRBJ1-2; D is undetermined. The length of the CDR3 is 13 residues. The ends were cut back, 4 bases at V and 4 bases at J, with 10 bases in the middle. The germline V gene encodes CDR1 SNHLY and CDR2 FYNNEI. Here the CDR3 reads CASSGARLYGYTF. CDR3 nucleotide sequence: TGTGCCAGCAGTGGGGCCAGGCTCTATGGCTACACCTTC.

V is TRBV27 and J is TRBJ1-6; TRBD1 is a possible D gene (5 bases). The CDR3 runs 16 residues. The V gene's germline CDR1 is MNHEY and CDR2 SMNVEV (reference sequence). Trimming stripped 0 bases from V and 4 bases from J, with 10 bases between. The CDR3 sequence: CASSLSRDLYNSPLHF. The CDR3 nucleotides read TGTGCCAGCAGTTTATCCAGGGATCTATATAATTCACCCCTCCACTTT.

V usage is TRBV4-1 and J usage is TRBJ1-2, with unresolved D. CDR3 length: 14 residues. CDR1 and CDR2 (germline): MGHRA, YSYEKL. V was clipped by 1 base and J by 3 bases, with 9 bases between them. The chain's CDR3 is CASSQVNTDYGYTF. CDR3 in DNA: TGCGCCAGCAGCCAAGTTAACACAGACTATGGCTACACCTTC.

The CDR3 protein is CASSRRGGRTEAFF. Written as DNA, the CDR3 is TGTGCCAGCAGCCGACGAGGTGGAAGGACTGAAGCTTTCTTT. The chain uses TRBV13 and TRBJ1-1; D remains ambiguous. Germline V lookup: CDR1 PRHDT, CDR2 FYEKMQ (reference sequence). With 5 bases removed from V and 5 bases from J, the gap between germline ends came to 15 bases. This CDR3 has 14 residues.

The genes are TRBV16 and TRBJ1-5, with D possibly being TRBD1 (6 bases). Trimming pared 6 bases from V and 0 bases from J, leaving 12 bases between. In germline, CDR1 is KGHSY, CDR2 FQNENV. CDR3 length equals 15 residues. CDR3: CASSLTGNSNQPQHF. CDR3 sequence (DNA): TGTGCCAGCAGTCTCACAGGGAATAGCAATCAGCCCCAGCATTTT.

The chain links TRBV11-3 to TRBJ2-1; D might be TRBD2 (5 bases). Germline values: CDR1 SGHNT, CDR2 YENEEA. The ends were cut back, 5 bases at V and 0 bases at J, with 11 bases in the middle. The CDR3 covers 15 residues. The CDR3 sequence is CASSARRGSYNEQFF. Written as DNA, the CDR3 is TGTGCCAGCAGCGCGCGACGGGGCTCCTACAATGAGCAGTTCTTC.

This sequence joins TRBV19 and TRBJ1-5; D call uncertain. V was cut by 7 bases and J by 0 bases, with 19 bases left in between. There are 17 residues in the CDR3. The germline CDR1 and CDR2 sequences are LNHDA and SQIVND (reference sequence). For the CDR3, the DNA is TGTGCCAGTACCGCCCTTGCGGGTTCTTCTAGCAATCAGCCCCAGCATTTT. Protein sequence: CASTALAGSSSNQPQHF.

This chain joins TRBV11-2 and TRBJ2-1; D possibly corresponds to TRBD2 (5 bases). V shed 3 bases and J shed 10 bases, with 16 bases lying between them. This CDR3 contains 14 residues. Germline values: CDR1 SGHAT, CDR2 FQNNGV. Here the CDR3 DNA reads TGTGCCAGCAGCTTCCCCGGTGGGAGAGTCGAGCAGTTCTTC. Residues: CASSFPGGRVEQFF.

The gene calls are TRBV10-3 and TRBJ2-7; 8 positions agree with TRBD2. V lost 3 bases to trimming and J lost 0 bases; unmatched junction nucleotides: 7. The CDR3 runs 16 residues. From germline, CDR1 is ENHRY and CDR2 SYGVKD. In nucleotides, the CDR3 is TGTGCCATCAGTGATTTACTAGCGGAGCACTCCTACGAGCAGTACTTC. It is translated as CAISDLLAEHSYEQYF.

The V call is TRBV4-1, the J call TRBJ1-5; D is uncertain. Germline V lookup: CDR1 MGHRA, CDR2 YSYEKL. V lost 0 bases, J lost 5 bases, and 11 bases lay in between. CDR3 size: 15 residues. CDR3 sequence: CASSQDWAGHQPQHF. CDR3 DNA: TGCGCCAGCAGCCAAGATTGGGCCGGCCATCAGCCCCAGCATTTT.

This clone appeared a single time. This sequence joins TRBV24-1 and TRBJ2-5, with 11 bases that match TRBD2. Losses at the gene ends were 4 bases for V and 3 bases for J; bases not matched to a gene: 3. Germline CDR1 reads KGHDR; CDR2 reads SFDVKD. This CDR3 has 15 residues. The CDR3 here is CATSDPTSGEETQYF. The DNA of the CDR3 is TGTGCCACCAGTGACCCGACTAGCGGGGAAGAGACCCAGTACTTC.

This clone has only one observation. The V and J genes are TRBV7-9 and TRBJ1-4; D may be TRBD1 (6 bases). Germline V gene sequence: CDR1 SEHNR, CDR2 FQNEAQ (reference sequence). This CDR3 is built from 16 residues. V lost 5 bases to trimming and J lost 8 bases, with 21 bases between them. The CDR3 bases are TGTGCCAGCAGCCCAATACTGGCAGGGGCAGGGGAAAAACTGTTTTTT. Amino acids: CASSPILAGAGEKLFF.

This chain links TRBV6-5 with TRBJ2-2; TRBD1 matches at 11 bases. Germline V gene lookup returns CDR1 MNHEY and CDR2 SVGAGI. The CDR3 contains 14 residues. J gave up 6 bases and V 6 bases, and 3 bases lay outside the gene matches. DNA for the CDR3: TGTGCCAGCAGGAGGACAGGGGGCTCCGGGGAGCTGTTTTTT. This codes for CASRRTGGSGELFF.